This passage covers 3 T cell receptor beta chains from one sample sequenced in a study of CD8+CD57+ T cells in acquired aplastic anemia. Profiles of TCR beta VDJ and CDR3 were generated from a genomic DNA template. TCRdb reanalysed the reads using MiXCR and keeps one entry per CDR3 protein. Here the sample spans around 190,000 distinct CDR3 sequences, about 44% being singletons. Sequencing was done on patients that had shown CD8+CD57+ cell expansion by flow cytometry. Sequencing was carried out using sorted CD4+, CD8+, or CD8+CD57+ T cells (not recorded which) from PBMCs. These receptors were taken from a human donor with aplastic anemia.

Concerning this clonotype: Germline is not matched at one junction end, which may reflect a read error. The V call is TRBV3-1, the J call TRBJ1-6; D perhaps matches TRBD1 (5 bases). The CDR3 runs 14 residues. CDR1 and CDR2 from the germline V gene are LGHDT and YNNKEL (reference sequence). The CDR3 loop reads CASSRGSTDSPLRF. The CDR3 DNA sequence: TGTGCCAGCAGCCGAGGGTCGACAGACTCACCCCTCCGCTTT.

The chain couples TRBV20-1 to TRBJ2-7; 7 bases are a match to TRBD1. The germline V gene has CDR1 DFQATT and CDR2 SNEGSKA (reference sequence). V lost 6 bases to trimming and J lost 2 bases; unmatched junction nucleotides: 7. The CDR3 length is 13 residues. The CDR3 loop is CSAPGQLTYEQYF. As DNA, the CDR3 is TGCAGTGCCCCGGGACAGCTGACCTACGAGCAGTACTTC.

This chain connects TRBV10-3 to TRBJ2-7; D remains ambiguous. This CDR3 comprises 13 residues. The V end lost 0 bases, the J end lost 10 bases, and 13 bases lay between the germline ends. CDR1 ENHRY and CDR2 SYGVKD come from the germline V gene. In nucleotides, the CDR3 is TGTGCCATCAGTGAGTCAGTGGACCGTGATCAGTACTTC. It translates to CAISESVDRDQYF.